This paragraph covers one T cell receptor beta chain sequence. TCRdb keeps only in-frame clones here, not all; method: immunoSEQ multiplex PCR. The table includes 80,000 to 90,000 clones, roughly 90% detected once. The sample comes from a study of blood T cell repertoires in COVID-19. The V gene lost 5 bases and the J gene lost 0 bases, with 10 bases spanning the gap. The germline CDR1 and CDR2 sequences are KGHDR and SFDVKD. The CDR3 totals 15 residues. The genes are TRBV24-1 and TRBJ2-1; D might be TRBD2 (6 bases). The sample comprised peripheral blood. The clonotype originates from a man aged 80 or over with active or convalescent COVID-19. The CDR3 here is CATSGGTGSYNEQFF. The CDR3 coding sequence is TGTGCCACCAGTGGCGGGACCGGCTCCTACAATGAGCAGTTCTTC.